This is a list of T cell receptor beta chains from one sample in a study of blood T cell repertoires in COVID-19. Generated by immunoSEQ multiplex PCR, the TCRdb table keeps only in-frame clones and is missing some. This repertoire shows 300,000 to 450,000 clones, about 87% found once; its top ten account for under 1.5%. Sequenced sample: PBMCs or T cells enriched from blood (not recorded which). These receptor sequences come from a man aged 25-40 years who had recovered from COVID-19. Both conserved end residues are part of each CDR3. A D gene is named only where the DNA matches it firmly. Some rows have no size entry. The others give once, few or many, or a class for an expanded clone.

cdr3_nt cdr3_aa cdr3_length clone_size d_call j_call v_call
TGTGCCAGCTCACCACCATCTTCAGATACGCAGTATTTT CASSPPSSDTQYF 13 - - TRBJ2-3 TRBV18
TGTGCCAGCAGTTCCCAGGGCTGGAGGGAAACTAATGAAAAACTGTTTTTT CASSSQGWRETNEKLFF 17 - - TRBJ1-4 TRBV27
TGTGCCAGCATCCTAGCTGCGGGGATGAACACTGAAGCTTTCTTT CASILAAGMNTEAFF 15 - - TRBJ1-1 TRBV6-5
TGTGCCAGCTCACCAGGAACAAGGGGGAACACCGGGGAGCTGTTTTTT CASSPGTRGNTGELFF 16 - - TRBJ2-2 TRBV18
TGTGCCAGCAGCCAAGGGGCACCTTATCAGCCCCAGCATTTT CASSQGAPYQPQHF 14 - - TRBJ1-5 TRBV3-1/TRBV3-2
TGTGCCAGTAGATCCGCCGGGACAAGAGTAGACGAGCAGTACTTC CASRSAGTRVDEQYF 15 once - TRBJ2-7 TRBV19
TGTGCCAGCAGGACAGCAACTAACTATGGCTACACCTTC CASRTATNYGYTF 13 - - TRBJ1-2 TRBV6-5
TGCAGCGTCTCGTTGGGGAGGGAGACCCAGTACTTC CSVSLGRETQYF 12 - - TRBJ2-5 TRBV29-1
TGTGCTAGTGGGCGTGGGCAGGTCCCCCGCTACACCTTC CASGRGQVPRYTF 13 - - TRBJ1-2 TRBV12-5
TGTGCCAGCAGTGAAACGCCGACAGTCACTAGCTACACCTTC CASSETPTVTSYTF 14 few - TRBJ1-2 TRBV6-1
TGTGCCAGCAGCCTAAGGACAGTCAACACTGAAGCTTTCTTT CASSLRTVNTEAFF 14 - - TRBJ1-1 TRBV7-9
TGTGCCAGCAGTGATCACGACAGGAGGAACACCGGGGAGCTGTTTTTT CASSDHDRRNTGELFF 16 - - TRBJ2-2 TRBV25-1
TGTGCCAGCAGCGTGAACAGGGGGATCGAATGGGAAAAACTGTTTTTT CASSVNRGIEWEKLFF 16 - TRBD1 TRBJ1-4 TRBV7-2